The clone carrying this T cell receptor (beta chain) was recorded many times. The antigen is not known. TCR beta CDR3 regions were amplified from RNA transcripts. HTBI-primed RT-PCR formed the first round, and a multiplex PCR formed the second. TCRdb fed the multiplex PCR reads into MiXCR, producing one record per CDR3 protein. The repertoire consists of about 150,000 distinct CDR3 sequences, with under 40% occurring once and the leading ten covering about 5.8%. This record belongs to a study of Graves' ophthalmopathy and Graves' hyperthyroidism. V lost 1 base and J 1 base, leaving 8 bases between the germline ends. The CDR3 totals 15 residues. From germline, CDR1 is MDHEN and CDR2 SYDVKM. Physicians reached a diagnosis by relying on clinical symptoms, serum thyroxine, TRAb, thyroid ultrasound and orbital computed tomography. Whole-study findings and limits: Blood repertoires reportedly contained most expanded thyroid clonotypes above 0.001 frequency. The 13-signature model separated ophthalmopathy from stable hyperthyroidism at 85% to 90% sensitivity and roughly 80% specificity. The model forecast ophthalmopathy progression, reaching around 66% sensitivity and about 75% specificity.

This receptor was identified in a woman in her forties with Graves' ophthalmopathy. The specimen was peripheral blood. The chain is built from TRBV28 and TRBJ2-4; D possibly uses TRBD1 or TRBD2 (5 bases each). CDR3 amino acids: CASSLSEGAKNIQYF. The CDR3 coding sequence is TGTGCCAGCAGTTTATCCGAGGGGGCCAAAAACATTCAGTACTTC.